These 11 T cell receptor beta chains were sequenced from one sample in a study of T cells in Graves' hyperthyroidism and ophthalmopathy. Using RNA transcripts as the source, TCR beta CDR3 regions were amplified. The HTBI primer set drove a first-round RT-PCR of the TCR CDR3. TCRdb re-called the multiplex PCR reads through MiXCR, storing one row per CDR3 protein. The data contain hundreds of thousands of distinct CDR3 sequences, 35% of them singletons. The sequencing sample was made of blood. The receptors here all came from a middle-aged woman with Graves' hyperthyroidism.

A note on this clonotype: Its ends do not fully match the called genes, so a read error is possible. This chain joins TRBV7-2 and TRBJ1-1; D remains unclear. CDR1 and CDR2 (germline): SGHTA, FQGNSA. This CDR3 region has 15 residues. Written as DNA, the CDR3 is TGTGCCTGCAGCTTCCGGGTCTCCATGAACACTGAAGCTTTCTTT. Protein sequence: CACSFRVSMNTEAFF.

The CDR3, as DNA: TGCAGTGCCCCGGCTGACACCTACGAGCAGTACTTC. Its protein product is CSAPADTYEQYF. The chain is built from TRBV20-1 and TRBJ2-7; D is unclear. Germline CDR1 is DFQATT and CDR2 is SNEGSKA (reference sequence). The CDR3 runs to 12 residues. V was pared by 6 bases and J by 2 bases, with 11 bases between.

The rearrangement uses TRBV11-2 and TRBJ1-6; D is possibly TRBD1 (5 bases). Trimming left V 4 bases short and J 6 bases short, with 10 bases between. The CDR3 covers 14 residues. The germline V gene has CDR1 SGHAT and CDR2 FQNNGV. The CDR3 nucleotides read TGTGCCAGCAGCTCGGAAAGGGGTAATTCACCCCTCCACTTT. This sequence encodes CASSSERGNSPLHF.

This clonotype was observed many times. The CDR3 nucleotides are TGTGCCAGCAGCTTAGGGACAGGGGGCGCGTACGAGCAGTACTTC. The encoded protein is CASSLGTGGAYEQYF. The genes are TRBV7-2 and TRBJ2-7; TRBD1 aligns across 11 bases. J was trimmed by 4 bases and V by 1 base; bases with no gene match: 3. The germline V gene encodes CDR1 SGHTA and CDR2 FQGNSA. The CDR3 extends over 15 amino acids.

The chain uses TRBV20-1 and TRBJ2-3; 8 nucleotides match TRBD2. The CDR3 consists of 14 residues. CDR1 and CDR2 from the germline V gene are DFQATT and SNEGSKA (reference sequence). V gave up 0 bases and J gave up 5 bases; unmatched junction bases: 4. CDR3 DNA sequence: TGCAGTGCTAGAGAAGCGGGGGTAGTAGATACGCAGTATTTT. This codes for CSAREAGVVDTQYF.

This clonotype was seen repeatedly, ten times or more. The J gene is TRBJ2-7, the V gene TRBV6-1; D uncertain. This CDR3 region has 11 residues. In germline, CDR1 is MNHNS, CDR2 SASEGT. V was cut by 9 bases and J by 2 bases, with 8 bases left in between. The CDR3 DNA follows: TGTGCCAGTGAACGGGCCTACGAGCAGTACTTC. It codes for CASERAYEQYF.

This chain connects TRBV6-2 or TRBV6-3 to TRBJ1-1, with 9 bases lining up with TRBD1. The germline CDR1 and CDR2 sequences are MNHEY and SVGEGT. The CDR3 consists of 15 residues. The V gene end was trimmed by 8 bases and the J gene end by 1 base; junction bases not matched to a gene: 8. The CDR3 sequence is CASAPPGQGNTEAFF. The CDR3 nucleotides are TGTGCCAGCGCACCACCGGGACAGGGGAACACTGAAGCTTTCTTT.

In this sample, this clonotype turned up many times. This chain links TRBV19 with TRBJ2-7; 12 bases line up with TRBD1. Trimming at V came to 7 bases and at J to 1 base, leaving 11 bases not matched to a gene. Germline-derived CDR1 and CDR2 are LNHDA and SQIVND (reference sequence). This CDR3 region has 17 residues. The DNA for the CDR3 is TGTGCCAGTAACCACCGGGACAGGGGGCGAACATCCTACGAGCAGTACTTC. This gives the protein CASNHRDRGRTSYEQYF.

The J gene is TRBJ2-7, the V gene TRBV4-1; D remains ambiguous. Germline lookup yields CDR1 MGHRA and CDR2 YSYEKL. The CDR3 consists of 15 residues. Trimming took off 3 bases at V and 5 bases at J, with 17 bases between the two ends. The CDR3 sequence: CASSHNYGVADEQYF. DNA of the CDR3: TGCGCCAGCAGCCACAATTATGGAGTCGCCGACGAGCAGTACTTC.

As concerns this clonotype: One junction end does not reproduce the germline sequence, and a read error may be involved. The V gene is TRBV7-7, the J gene TRBJ2-2; 11 nucleotides align to TRBD2. This CDR3 has 15 residues. CDR1 and CDR2 (germline): SSHAT, FNYEAQ (reference sequence). DNA of the CDR3: TGTGCTAGCAGCCCGACTAGCGGGACGAACGGGGAGCTGTTTTTT. Translating gives CASSPTSGTNGELFF. Variable domain in full (rest from reference TRBV7-7 and TRBJ2-2): GAGVSQSPRYKVTKRGQDVTLRCDPISSHATLYWYQQALGQGPEFLTYFNYEAQPDKSGLPSDRFSAERPEGSISTLTIQRTEQRDSAMYRCASSPTSGTNGELFFGEGSRLTVL.

This clonotype was seen many times. The chain joins TRBV7-2 to TRBJ1-1; D remains ambiguous. V was trimmed by 5 bases and J by 7 bases, leaving 8 bases between them. The CDR3 extends over 11 amino acids. Germline values: CDR1 SGHTA, CDR2 FQGNSA. The CDR3 here is CASSREIEAFF. The CDR3 DNA sequence: TGTGCCAGCAGCCGCGAGATTGAAGCTTTCTTT.